One sample yielded the 13 T cell receptor beta chains listed below, sequenced in a study of memory CD4+ T cells and cytomegalovirus serostatus (dated by TCRdb to the late 2010s). Library prep was done by the immunoSEQ multiplex PCR assay. Held by TCRdb, this immuneACCESS table contains in-frame sequences only and omits some clones. Under half of the omission traces to an unresolved V gene where checked; the cause of the rest is unknown. The sample contains 35,000 to 50,000 clones, just under 80% of them found a single time. The leading ten clones occupy about 0.6% of the sample. A FACSAria II was used to sort memory CD4+ T cells, defined as single viable CD3+CD4+CD8-CD45RO+ cells. The specimen sequenced was memory CD4+ T cells from blood. The receptors come from an adult in good health and CMV-seronegative.

CDR3 coding DNA: TGCGCCAGCAGTCACCCGGACTATGGCTACACCTTC. Translated: CASSHPDYGYTF. The chain carries TRBV23-1 and TRBJ1-2; the D is unclear. TRBV23-1 is assigned to the ORF class and has an uncertain function. V lost 3 bases and J lost 3, with 5 bases in between. This CDR3 spans 12 amino acids.

This sequence joins TRBV6-1 and TRBJ1-2; no clear D gene. The CDR3 extends over 12 amino acids. Trimming cost V 7 bases and J 4 bases, with 10 bases left between them. Germline CDR1 MNHNS, CDR2 SASEGT. The DNA of the CDR3 is TGTGCCAGCACCCCGGACCTCTATGGCTACACCTTC. It specifies CASTPDLYGYTF.

CDR3 bases: TGTGCCAGCAGTTACGCGGAGACCCAGTACTTC. It specifies CASSYAETQYF. The rearrangement links TRBV6-5 to TRBJ2-5; D gene uncertain. Germline CDR1 reads MNHEY; CDR2 reads SVGAGI. V lost 2 bases and J lost 5, with 3 bases in between. This CDR3 region has 11 residues.

As regards this clone: The junction and the germline gene differ at one end; a read error may be behind it. The J gene is TRBJ1-5, the V gene TRBV7-2; no clear D. The length of the CDR3 is 13 residues. CDR1 SGHTA and CDR2 FQGNSA come from the germline V gene. The CDR3 bases are TGTGCCAGCAGCTCCTCCCCTAATCAGCTCCAGCATTTT. This encodes CASSSSPNQLQHF.

This clone was counted between two and nine times. The chain uses TRBV14 and TRBJ2-5; D may be TRBD1 (5 bases). Trimming stripped 3 bases from V and 0 bases from J, with 8 bases between. Germline V gene data show CDR1 as SGHDN and CDR2 as FVKESK. The CDR3 covers 14 residues. The CDR3, as DNA: TGTGCCAGCAGCCATCTCAGGGACCAAGAGACCCAGTACTTC. Amino acids: CASSHLRDQETQYF.

The V gene is TRBV19, the J gene TRBJ1-5; D unclear. This CDR3 is 12 amino acids long. CDR1 and CDR2 (germline): LNHDA, SQIVND (reference sequence). Deletions cut 8 bases from V and 4 bases from J, with 9 bases between. The CDR3 reads CASVERNQPQHF. In DNA form, the CDR3 reads TGTGCCAGTGTGGAGAGAAATCAGCCCCAGCATTTT.

The chain employs TRBV5-1 and TRBJ1-4; D not certain. The CDR3 totals 13 residues. The germline CDR1 and CDR2 sequences are SGHRS and YFSETQ. Trimming removed 0 bases from V and 5 bases from J, with 5 bases in between. The CDR3 nucleotides are TGCGCCAGCAGCTTGGGGGGAAATGAAAAACTGTTTTTT. Translation gives CASSLGGNEKLFF.

This rearrangement joins TRBV5-1 to TRBJ2-5; D is possibly TRBD1 (5 bases). Trimming removed 1 base at V and 5 bases at J, with 18 bases between. The CDR3 loop spans 16 amino acids. Germline V lookup: CDR1 SGHRS, CDR2 YFSETQ. As DNA, the CDR3 is TGCGCCAGCAGCTTGTCTGCCAGGGATGTTTTTGAGACCCAGTACTTC. Protein sequence: CASSLSARDVFETQYF.

The rearrangement joins TRBV4-2 to TRBJ2-7; TRBD2 matches at 10 bases. The CDR3 is 20 residues long. CDR1 is LGHNA, CDR2 YNFKEQ, per germline. V lost 0 bases and J lost 2; bases outside the gene matches: 16. CDR3 nucleotide sequence: TGTGCCAGCAGCCAAGAATCCCCGGGACTAGCTAGCGGGGGAACCTACGAGCAGTACTTC. This codes for CASSQESPGLASGGTYEQYF.

The rearrangement links TRBV19 to TRBJ1-1, with TRBD1 as a possible D gene (6 bases). This CDR3 spans 14 amino acids. V was shortened by 7 bases and J by 1 base, with 13 bases between the two germline ends. CDR1 and CDR2 (germline): LNHDA, SQIVND (reference sequence). CDR3 nucleotides: TGTGCCAGTAAACTTTTGGGACAGAACACTGAAGCTTTCTTT. Its translation is CASKLLGQNTEAFF.

V gene TRBV6-1 combines with J gene TRBJ2-7, with D possibly TRBD1 on 5 matching bases. V dropped 3 bases and J dropped 4 bases, with 10 bases sitting between them. CDR3 size: 13 residues. Germline CDR1 is MNHNS and CDR2 is SASEGT. CDR3 bases: TGTGCCAGCAGTGAGTGGGGCAAGTACGAGCAGTACTTC. Its translation is CASSEWGKYEQYF.

The rearrangement uses TRBV7-2 and TRBJ2-2; a possible D gene is TRBD1 (5 bases). The CDR3 has 17 residues. V lost 1 base and J 3 bases, leaving 15 bases between the germline ends. The germline gives CDR1 SGHTA, CDR2 FQGNSA. The CDR3 loop reads CASSLDWGRVDTGELFF. As DNA, the CDR3 is TGTGCCAGCAGCTTAGATTGGGGCAGGGTGGACACCGGGGAGCTGTTTTTT.

V usage is TRBV5-4 and J usage is TRBJ2-5; perhaps TRBD1 as D (5 bases). V lost 4 bases and J 5 bases, leaving 15 bases between the germline ends. The CDR3 runs 14 residues. CDR1 SGHNT and CDR2 YYREEE come from the germline V gene (reference sequence). CDR3 in amino acids: CASSQGPTQETQYF. The CDR3 DNA sequence: TGTGCCAGCAGCCAGGGCCCCACGCAGGAGACCCAGTACTTC.